This T cell receptor beta chain stems from a study of identical twins. The CDR3 contains 15 residues. Germline lookup yields CDR1 DFQATT and CDR2 SNEGSKA (reference sequence). Trimming cost V 5 bases and J 2 bases; bases outside gene matches: 9. TCRdb reprocessed the 5' RACE reads with MiXCR, giving one entry per CDR3 protein. This sample yields around 1.7 million distinct CDR3 sequences, of which about 30% are seen a single time; 0.25% to 0.3% belongs to the top ten. The genes are TRBV20-1 and TRBJ1-5; 7 nucleotides line up with TRBD1. The TCR sequence derives from a newborn girl in good health. The sequencing input was cord blood. The CDR3 spells CSAVAQGSGNQPQHF. The DNA of the CDR3 is TGCAGTGCTGTAGCACAGGGGAGTGGCAATCAGCCCCAGCATTTT.